Listed here is a single T cell receptor beta chain. The data were obtained in a study of cytomegalovirus exposure and HLA in healthy donors. The CDR3 length is 14 residues. Per germline, CDR1 SGDLS and CDR2 YYNGEE. Losses at the gene ends were 4 bases for V and 0 bases for J; bases not matched to a gene: 2. In the PCR, 60 Vbeta and 13 Jbeta primers were used. Per the original methods: Approximately 10 million shared chains were among approximately 87 million unique TCR beta chains counted in a later analysis. The table came from immunoSEQ multiplex PCR; TCRdb's copy has only in-frame clones and leaves some out. Clone size and the V and J calls come from that table; the DNA yielded D and trimming. Among 150,000 or so clones listed, 77% were seen once.

The V call is TRBV9, the J call TRBJ2-3, with 7 bases matching TRBD2. The sample comprised PBMCs. This TCR came from a woman aged 25 to 45 in good health and CMV-seronegative. The CDR3 DNA is TGTGCCAGCAGCCTTAGCGGGAGCACAGATACGCAGTATTTT. Residues: CASSLSGSTDTQYF.